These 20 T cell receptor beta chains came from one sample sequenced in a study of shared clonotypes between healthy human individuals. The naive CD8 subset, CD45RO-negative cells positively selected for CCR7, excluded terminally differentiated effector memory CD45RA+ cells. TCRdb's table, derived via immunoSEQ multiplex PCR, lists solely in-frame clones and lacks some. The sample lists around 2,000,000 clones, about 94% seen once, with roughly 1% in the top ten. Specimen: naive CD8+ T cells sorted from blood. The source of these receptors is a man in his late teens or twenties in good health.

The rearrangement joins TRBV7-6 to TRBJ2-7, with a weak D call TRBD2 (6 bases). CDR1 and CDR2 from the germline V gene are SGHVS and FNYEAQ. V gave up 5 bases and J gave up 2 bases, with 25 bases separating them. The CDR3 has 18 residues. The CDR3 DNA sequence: TGTGCCAGCAGCCCGCTCATCCAGCGGGCCCCGGCGGCCTACGAGCAGTACTTC. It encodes CASSPLIQRAPAAYEQYF.

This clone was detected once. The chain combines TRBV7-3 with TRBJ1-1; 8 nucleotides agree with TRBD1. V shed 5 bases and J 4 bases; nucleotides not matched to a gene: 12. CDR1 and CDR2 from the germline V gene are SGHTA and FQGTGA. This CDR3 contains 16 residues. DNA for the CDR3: TGTGCCAGCAGCCTACGCCCTTCTGGACAGGGCACTGAAGCTTTCTTT. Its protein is CASSLRPSGQGTEAFF.

Here the CDR3 DNA reads TGTGCCAGCAGCCACCTTACAGGGCCTAACACTGAAGCTTTCTTT. It translates to CASSHLTGPNTEAFF. The V gene is TRBV14, the J gene TRBJ1-1; TRBD1 is a possible D gene (6 bases). Germline-derived CDR1 and CDR2 are SGHDN and FVKESK. Trimming removed 3 bases at V and 2 bases at J, with 13 bases between. The CDR3 covers 15 residues. Complete variable domain (other parts from reference TRBV14 and TRBJ1-1): EAGVTQFPSHSVIEKGQTVTLRCDPISGHDNLYWYRRVMGKEIKFLLHFVKESKQDESGMPNNRFLAERTGGTYSTLKVQPAELEDSGVYFCASSHLTGPNTEAFFGQGTRLTVV.

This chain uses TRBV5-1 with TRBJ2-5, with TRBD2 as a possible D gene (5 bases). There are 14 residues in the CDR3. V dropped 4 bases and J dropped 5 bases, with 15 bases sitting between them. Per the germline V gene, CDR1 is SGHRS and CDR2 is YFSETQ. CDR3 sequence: CASSLDRSGETQYF. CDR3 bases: TGCGCCAGCAGCCTTGATCGTTCGGGGGAGACCCAGTACTTC.

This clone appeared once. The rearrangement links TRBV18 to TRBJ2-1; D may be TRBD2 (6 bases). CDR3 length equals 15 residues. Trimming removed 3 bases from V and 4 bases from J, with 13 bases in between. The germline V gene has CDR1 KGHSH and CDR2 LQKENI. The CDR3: CASSPGTYSYNEQFF. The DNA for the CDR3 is TGTGCCAGCTCACCTGGGACTTACAGTTACAATGAGCAGTTCTTC.

CDR3 sequence: CASGQNRVYEQYF. The CDR3 DNA reads TGTGCTAGTGGCCAAAACAGGGTCTACGAGCAGTACTTC. V and J are TRBV12-5 and TRBJ2-7, with D possibly being TRBD1 (6 bases). V was trimmed by 6 bases and J by 3 bases, leaving 12 bases between them. CDR1 is LGHNT, CDR2 FRNRAP, per germline. This CDR3 has 13 residues.

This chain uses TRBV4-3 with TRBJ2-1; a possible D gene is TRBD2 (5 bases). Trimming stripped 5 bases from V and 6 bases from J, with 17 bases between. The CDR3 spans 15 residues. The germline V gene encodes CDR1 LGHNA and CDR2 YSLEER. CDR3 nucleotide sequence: TGCGCCAGCAGCAGTTCGACTACCTACGCCAATGAGCAGTTCTTC. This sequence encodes CASSSSTTYANEQFF.

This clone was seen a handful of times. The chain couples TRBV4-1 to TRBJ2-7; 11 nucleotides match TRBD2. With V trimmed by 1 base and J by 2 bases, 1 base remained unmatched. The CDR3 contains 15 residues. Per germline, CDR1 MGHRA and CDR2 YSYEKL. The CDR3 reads CASSQGGLAAYEQYF. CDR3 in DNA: TGCGCCAGCAGCCAAGGGGGACTAGCGGCCTACGAGCAGTACTTC.

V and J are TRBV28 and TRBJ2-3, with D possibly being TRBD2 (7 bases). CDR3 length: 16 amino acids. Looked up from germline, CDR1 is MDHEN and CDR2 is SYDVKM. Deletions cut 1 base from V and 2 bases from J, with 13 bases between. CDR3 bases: TGTGCCAGCAGTTTATACCGGGGGGCCAACACAGATACGCAGTATTTT. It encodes CASSLYRGANTDTQYF.

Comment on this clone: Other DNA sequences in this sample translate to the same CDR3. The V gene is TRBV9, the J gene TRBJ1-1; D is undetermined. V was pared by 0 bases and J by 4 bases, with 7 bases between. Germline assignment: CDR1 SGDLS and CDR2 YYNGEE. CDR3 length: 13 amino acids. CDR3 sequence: CASSVASGTEAFF. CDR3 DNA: TGTGCCAGCAGCGTAGCTTCGGGCACTGAAGCTTTCTTT.

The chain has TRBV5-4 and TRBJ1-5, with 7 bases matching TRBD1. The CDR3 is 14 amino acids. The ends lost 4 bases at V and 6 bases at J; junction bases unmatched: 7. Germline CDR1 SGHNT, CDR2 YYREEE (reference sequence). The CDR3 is CASSLDRDTQPQHF. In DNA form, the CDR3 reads TGTGCCAGCAGCCTTGACAGGGATACTCAGCCCCAGCATTTT.

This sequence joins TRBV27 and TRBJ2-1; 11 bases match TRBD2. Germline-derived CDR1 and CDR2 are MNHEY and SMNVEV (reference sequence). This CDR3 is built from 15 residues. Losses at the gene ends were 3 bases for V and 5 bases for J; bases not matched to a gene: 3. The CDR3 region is CASSLTSGVDNEQFF. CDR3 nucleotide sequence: TGTGCCAGCAGTTTGACTAGCGGGGTAGACAATGAGCAGTTCTTC.

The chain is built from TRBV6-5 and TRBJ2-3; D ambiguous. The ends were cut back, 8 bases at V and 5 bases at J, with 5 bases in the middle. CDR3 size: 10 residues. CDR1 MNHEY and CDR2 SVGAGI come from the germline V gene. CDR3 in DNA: TGTGCCAGCTTGGGAGATACGCAGTATTTT. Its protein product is CASLGDTQYF.

CDR3 region: CASSPSGNRQETQYF. The CDR3 nucleotides are TGTGCCAGCAGCCCTAGTGGGAACCGCCAAGAGACCCAGTACTTC. The chain combines TRBV9 with TRBJ2-5; D unresolved. This CDR3 has 15 amino acids. Germline V gives CDR1 SGDLS, CDR2 YYNGEE. V lost 4 bases and J 1 base, leaving 14 bases between the germline ends.

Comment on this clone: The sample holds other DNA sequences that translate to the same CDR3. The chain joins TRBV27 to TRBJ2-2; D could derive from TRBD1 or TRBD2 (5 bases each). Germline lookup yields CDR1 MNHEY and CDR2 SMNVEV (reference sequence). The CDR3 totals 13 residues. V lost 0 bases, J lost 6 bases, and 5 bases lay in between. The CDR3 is CASSLSGPGELFF. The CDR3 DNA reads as TGTGCCAGCAGTTTATCGGGACCCGGGGAGCTGTTTTTT.

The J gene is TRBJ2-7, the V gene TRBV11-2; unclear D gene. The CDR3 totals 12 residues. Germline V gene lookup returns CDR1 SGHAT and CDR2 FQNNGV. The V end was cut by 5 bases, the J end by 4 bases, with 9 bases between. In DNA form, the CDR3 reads TGTGCCAGCAGCCCCCAATCTTACGAGCAGTACTTC. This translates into CASSPQSYEQYF.

CDR3 protein: CASSPVERGPYTGELFF. DNA of the CDR3: TGTGCCAGCAGCCCGGTGGAGCGGGGGCCCTACACCGGGGAGCTGTTTTTT. This chain uses TRBV7-9 with TRBJ2-2, with 8 bases matching TRBD2. Looked up from germline, CDR1 is SEHNR and CDR2 is FQNEAQ (reference sequence). The CDR3 length is 17 residues. V trimming: 5 bases; J trimming: 3 bases; junction bases outside the gene matches: 11. Combining the CDR3 with reference TRBV7-9 and TRBJ2-2 gives the whole variable domain DTGVSQNPRHKITKRGQNVTFRCDPISEHNRLYWYRQTLGQGPEFLTYFQNEAQLEKSRLLSDRFSAERPKGSFSTLEIQRTEQGDSAMYLCASSPVERGPYTGELFFGEGSRLTVL.

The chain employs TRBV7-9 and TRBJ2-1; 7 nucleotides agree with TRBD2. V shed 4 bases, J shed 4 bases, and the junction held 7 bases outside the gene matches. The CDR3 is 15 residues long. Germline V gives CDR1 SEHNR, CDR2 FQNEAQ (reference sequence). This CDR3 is CASSSGLGAYNEQFF. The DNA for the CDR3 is TGTGCCAGCAGCTCTGGACTAGGGGCTTACAATGAGCAGTTCTTC.

CDR3 coding DNA: TGCGCCAGCAGGTTAGGGTTCTCCTACGAGCAGTACTTC. Its protein product is CASRLGFSYEQYF. This rearrangement joins TRBV5-1 to TRBJ2-5; no definite D call. The end of the DNA is better explained by TRBJ2-7, so the J call may be wrong. Germline CDR1 SGHRS, CDR2 YFSETQ. The CDR3 has 13 residues.

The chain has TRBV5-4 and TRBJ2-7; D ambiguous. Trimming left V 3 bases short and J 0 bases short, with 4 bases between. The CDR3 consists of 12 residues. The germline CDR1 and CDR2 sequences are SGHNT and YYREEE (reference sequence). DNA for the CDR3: TGTGCCAGCAGCTGGGCCTCCTACGAGCAGTACTTC. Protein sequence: CASSWASYEQYF.